This note documents a single T cell receptor (beta chain) sequence. What it binds is unknown. Patients aged 18 to 65 had newly diagnosed hyperthyroidism lasting under 2 months. The data derive from a study of T cells in Graves' hyperthyroidism and ophthalmopathy. Study as a whole: Peripheral blood was obtained at initial diagnosis, preceding any treatment. Study conclusions and caveats: A 13 V-J signature model discriminated ophthalmopathy versus stable hyperthyroidism. Also found in blood were most expanded thyroid clonotypes above 0.001.

Authors of the study amplified TCR beta CDR3 regions from RNA transcripts. First-round RT-PCR targeting the TCR CDR3 was performed with the HTBI primer set. TCRdb reanalysed the multiplex PCR reads using MiXCR and keeps one entry per CDR3 protein. The sample lists about 500,000 distinct CDR3 sequences; 13% to 15% were seen once. CDR1 is LGHDT and CDR2 is YNNKEL in the germline V gene (reference sequence). V was pared by 5 bases and J by 5 bases, with 12 bases of the junction left unmatched. The CDR3 loop spans 16 amino acids. The chain links TRBV3-1 to TRBJ2-1, with 7 bases aligning to TRBD1. The sequence was collected from a woman between 18 and 30 years old with Graves' hyperthyroidism. Sequencing was done on a sample of blood. CDR3 DNA: TGTGCCAGCAGCTCTTGGACAGGAGAGACTCACAATGAGCAGTTCTTC. As protein: CASSSWTGETHNEQFF.